This T cell receptor (beta chain) is drawn from a study of PD-1 blockade in mismatch repair-deficient tumors. Study in general: Patients had around 11 mismatch repair-deficient cancer types, all previously treated and progressing.

There are 14 residues in the CDR3. V was pared by 0 bases and J by 4 bases, with 9 bases between. CDR1 and CDR2 (germline): SGHDN, FVKESK. Repertoires were generated with immunoSEQ multiplex PCR, while TCRdb's copy carries only in-frame clones and drops some. The profile shows roughly 84,000 clones, roughly 80% of them singletons. The TCR was taken from an adult with mismatch repair-deficient cancer. The chain combines TRBV14 with TRBJ1-2; D is possibly TRBD1 (6 bases). The starting material was peripheral blood, obtained 12 weeks after starting pembrolizumab. CDR3 protein: CASSQDRTAYGYTF. Here the CDR3 DNA reads TGTGCCAGCAGCCAAGATAGGACAGCCTATGGCTACACCTTC.